This T cell receptor beta chain was found in a study of metastatic and nonmetastatic thyroid tumors. This clone came up many times. Thyroid surgery was performed in patients who had received no treatment beforehand. The V end lost 4 bases, the J end lost 5 bases, and 15 bases lay between the germline ends. CDR3 size: 15 residues. Germline assignment: CDR1 MNHNS and CDR2 SASEGT. Using MiXCR, TCRdb re-called clones from the PCR reads. The sample holds around 18,000 clones, roughly a fifth seen once. The origin of this receptor is a female donor with papillary thyroid cancer or a benign thyroid nodule (not recorded which). Some clones in this sample may be carry-over from other donors' samples. The sample consisted of tumor tissue. The V gene is TRBV6-1, the J gene TRBJ1-3; no firm D call. The CDR3 loop reads CASSGRLDPRNTIYF. The CDR3, as DNA: TGTGCCAGCAGTGGAAGGTTGGACCCGAGAAACACCATATATTTT.